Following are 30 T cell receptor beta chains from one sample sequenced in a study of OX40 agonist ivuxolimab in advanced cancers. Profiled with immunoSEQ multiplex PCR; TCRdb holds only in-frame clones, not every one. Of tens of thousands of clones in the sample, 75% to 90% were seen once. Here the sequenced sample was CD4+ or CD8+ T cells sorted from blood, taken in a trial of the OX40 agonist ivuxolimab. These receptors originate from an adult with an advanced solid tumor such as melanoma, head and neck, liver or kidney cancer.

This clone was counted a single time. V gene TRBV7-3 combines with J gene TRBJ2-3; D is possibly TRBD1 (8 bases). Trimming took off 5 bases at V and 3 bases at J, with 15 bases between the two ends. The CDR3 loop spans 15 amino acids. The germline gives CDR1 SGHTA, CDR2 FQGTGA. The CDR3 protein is CASSQGQGLTDTQYF. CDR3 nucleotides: TGTGCCAGCAGCCAAGGACAGGGACTAACAGATACGCAGTATTTT.

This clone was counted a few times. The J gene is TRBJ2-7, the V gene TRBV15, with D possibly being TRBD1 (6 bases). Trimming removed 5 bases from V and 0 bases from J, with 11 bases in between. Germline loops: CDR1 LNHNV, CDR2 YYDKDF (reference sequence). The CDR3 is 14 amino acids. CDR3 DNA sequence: TGTGCCACCAGCCCGGACAGTACCTCCTACGAGCAGTACTTC. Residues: CATSPDSTSYEQYF.

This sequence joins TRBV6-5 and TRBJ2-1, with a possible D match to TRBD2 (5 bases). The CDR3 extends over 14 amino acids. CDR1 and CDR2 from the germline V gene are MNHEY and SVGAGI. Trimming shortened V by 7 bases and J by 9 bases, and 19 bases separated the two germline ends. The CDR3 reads CASTYTRLEGEQFF. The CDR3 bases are TGTGCCAGCACTTATACCAGGCTCGAGGGTGAGCAGTTCTTC.

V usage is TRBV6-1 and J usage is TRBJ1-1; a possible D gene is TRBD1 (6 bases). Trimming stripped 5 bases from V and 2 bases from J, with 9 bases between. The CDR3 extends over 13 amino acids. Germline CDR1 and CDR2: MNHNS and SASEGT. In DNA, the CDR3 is TGTGCCAGCAGTCCACAGGGAAACACTGAAGCTTTCTTT. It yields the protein CASSPQGNTEAFF.

CDR3 nucleotide sequence: TGTGCCAGCAGTTTAACCGAGACAGGGCTTAATGAAAAACTGTTTTTT. Translated, it gives CASSLTETGLNEKLFF. The chain is built from TRBV28 and TRBJ1-4; 7 bases match TRBD1. V was pared by 2 bases and J by 4 bases, with 7 bases of the junction left unmatched. CDR3 length: 16 residues. Germline CDR1 is MDHEN and CDR2 is SYDVKM.

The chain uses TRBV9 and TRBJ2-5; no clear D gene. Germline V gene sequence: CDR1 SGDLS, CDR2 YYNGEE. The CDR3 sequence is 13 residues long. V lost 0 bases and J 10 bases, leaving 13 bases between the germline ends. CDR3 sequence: CASSVDSFGDQYF. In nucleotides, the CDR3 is TGTGCCAGCAGCGTAGACAGCTTTGGGGACCAGTACTTC.

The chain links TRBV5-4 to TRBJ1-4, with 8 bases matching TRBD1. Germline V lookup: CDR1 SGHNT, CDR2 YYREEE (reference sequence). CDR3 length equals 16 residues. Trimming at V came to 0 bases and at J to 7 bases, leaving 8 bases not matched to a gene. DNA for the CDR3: TGTGCCAGCAGCTTGGTGGAGCAGGGGGCAGGTGAAAAACTGTTTTTT. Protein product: CASSLVEQGAGEKLFF.

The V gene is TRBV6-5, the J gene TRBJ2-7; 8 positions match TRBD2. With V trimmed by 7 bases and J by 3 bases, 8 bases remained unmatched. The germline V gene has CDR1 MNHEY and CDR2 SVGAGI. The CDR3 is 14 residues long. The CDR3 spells CASTSGGGDYEQYF. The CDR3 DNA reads TGTGCCAGCACCTCGGGGGGGGGCGACTACGAGCAGTACTTC.

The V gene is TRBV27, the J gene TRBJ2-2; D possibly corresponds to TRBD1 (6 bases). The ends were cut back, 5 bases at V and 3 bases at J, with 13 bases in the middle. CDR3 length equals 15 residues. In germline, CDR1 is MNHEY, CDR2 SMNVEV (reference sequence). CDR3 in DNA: TGTGCCAGCAGTGCAATAACAGGGTACACCGGGGAGCTGTTTTTT. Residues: CASSAITGYTGELFF.

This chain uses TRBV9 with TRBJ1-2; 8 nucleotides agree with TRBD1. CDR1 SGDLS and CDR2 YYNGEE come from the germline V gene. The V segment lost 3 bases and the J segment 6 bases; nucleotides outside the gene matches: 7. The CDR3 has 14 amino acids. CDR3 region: CASSAGQGWDGYTF. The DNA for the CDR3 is TGTGCCAGCAGCGCCGGACAGGGATGGGATGGCTACACCTTC.

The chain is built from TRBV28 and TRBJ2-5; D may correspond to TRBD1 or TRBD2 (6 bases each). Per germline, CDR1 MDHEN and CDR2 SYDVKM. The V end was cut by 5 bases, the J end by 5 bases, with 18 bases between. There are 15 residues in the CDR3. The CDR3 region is CASSRLQGGIETQYF. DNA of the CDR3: TGTGCCAGCAGTAGGTTGCAAGGGGGGATTGAGACCCAGTACTTC.

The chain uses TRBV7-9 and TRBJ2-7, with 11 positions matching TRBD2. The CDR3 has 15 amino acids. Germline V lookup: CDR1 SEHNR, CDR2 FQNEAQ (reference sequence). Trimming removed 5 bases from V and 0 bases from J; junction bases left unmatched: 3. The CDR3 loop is CASSPGLAGSYEQYF. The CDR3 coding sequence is TGTGCCAGCAGCCCCGGACTAGCGGGCTCCTACGAGCAGTACTTC.

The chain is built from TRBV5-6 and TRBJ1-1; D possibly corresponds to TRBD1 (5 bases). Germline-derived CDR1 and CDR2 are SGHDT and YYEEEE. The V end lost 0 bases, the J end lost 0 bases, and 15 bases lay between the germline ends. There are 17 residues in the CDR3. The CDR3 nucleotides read TGTGCCAGCAGCTTGGGATGGGTAGGACAATTGAACACTGAAGCTTTCTTT. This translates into CASSLGWVGQLNTEAFF.

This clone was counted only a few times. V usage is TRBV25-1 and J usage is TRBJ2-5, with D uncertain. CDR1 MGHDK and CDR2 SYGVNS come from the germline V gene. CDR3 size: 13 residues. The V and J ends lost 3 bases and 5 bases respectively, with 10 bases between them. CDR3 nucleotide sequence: TGTGCCAGCAGTGACTTGGGGAAGGAGACCCAGTACTTC. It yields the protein CASSDLGKETQYF.

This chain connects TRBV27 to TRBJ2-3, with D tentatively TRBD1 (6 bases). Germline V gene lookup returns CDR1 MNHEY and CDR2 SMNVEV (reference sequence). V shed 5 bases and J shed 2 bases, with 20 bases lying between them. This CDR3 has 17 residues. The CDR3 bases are TGTGCCAGCAGTCCATTGGTGGGGGCCCCCTTCACAGATACGCAGTATTTT. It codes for CASSPLVGAPFTDTQYF.

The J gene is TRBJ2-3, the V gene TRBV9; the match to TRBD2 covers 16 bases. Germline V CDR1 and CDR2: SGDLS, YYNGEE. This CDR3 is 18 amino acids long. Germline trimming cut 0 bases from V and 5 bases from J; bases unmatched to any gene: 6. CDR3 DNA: TGTGCCAGCAGCGTAGAAGGGACTAGCGGGGGGGCGGAAGATACGCAGTATTTT. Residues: CASSVEGTSGGAEDTQYF.

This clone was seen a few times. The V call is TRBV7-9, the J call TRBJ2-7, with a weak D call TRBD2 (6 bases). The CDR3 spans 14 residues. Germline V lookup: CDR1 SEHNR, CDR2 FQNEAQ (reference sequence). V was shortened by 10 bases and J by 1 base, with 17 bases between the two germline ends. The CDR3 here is CAIMGGGVSYEQYF. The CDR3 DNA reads TGTGCCATAATGGGCGGAGGGGTGTCCTACGAGCAGTACTTC. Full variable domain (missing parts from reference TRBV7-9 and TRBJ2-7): DTGVSQNPRHKITKRGQNVTFRCDPISEHNRLYWYRQTLGQGPEFLTYFQNEAQLEKSRLLSDRFSAERPKGSFSTLEIQRTEQGDSAMYLCAIMGGGVSYEQYFGPGTRLTVT.

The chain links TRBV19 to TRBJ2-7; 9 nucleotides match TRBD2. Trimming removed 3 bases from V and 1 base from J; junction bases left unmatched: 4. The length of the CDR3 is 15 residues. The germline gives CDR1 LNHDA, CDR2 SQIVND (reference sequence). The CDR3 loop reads CASSIETSGSYEQYF. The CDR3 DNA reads TGTGCCAGTAGTATCGAGACTAGCGGATCCTACGAGCAGTACTTC.

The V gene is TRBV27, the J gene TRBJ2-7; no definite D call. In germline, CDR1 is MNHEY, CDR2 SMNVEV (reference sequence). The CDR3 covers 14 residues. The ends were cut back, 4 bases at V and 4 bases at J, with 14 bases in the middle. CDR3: CASSWGGQTYEQYF. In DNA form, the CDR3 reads TGTGCCAGCAGTTGGGGTGGGCAGACTTACGAGCAGTACTTC.

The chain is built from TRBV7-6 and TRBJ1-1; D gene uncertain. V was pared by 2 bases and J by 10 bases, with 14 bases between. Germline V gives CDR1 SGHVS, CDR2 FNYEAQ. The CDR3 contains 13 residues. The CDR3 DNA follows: TGTGCCAGCAGCTTACGAGGGCAGGAAGGAGCTTTCTTT. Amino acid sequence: CASSLRGQEGAFF.

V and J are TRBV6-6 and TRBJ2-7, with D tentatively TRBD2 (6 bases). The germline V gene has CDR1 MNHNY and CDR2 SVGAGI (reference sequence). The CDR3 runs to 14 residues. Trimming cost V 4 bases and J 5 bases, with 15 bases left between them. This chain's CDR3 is CASSFSGEADEQYF. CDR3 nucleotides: TGTGCCAGCAGTTTTTCGGGAGAAGCCGACGAGCAGTACTTC.

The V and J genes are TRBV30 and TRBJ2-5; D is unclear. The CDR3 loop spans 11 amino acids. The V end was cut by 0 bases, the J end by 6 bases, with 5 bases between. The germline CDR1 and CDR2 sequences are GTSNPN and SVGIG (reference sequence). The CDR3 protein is CAWSVLKTQYF. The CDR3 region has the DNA TGTGCCTGGAGTGTTCTCAAGACCCAGTACTTC.

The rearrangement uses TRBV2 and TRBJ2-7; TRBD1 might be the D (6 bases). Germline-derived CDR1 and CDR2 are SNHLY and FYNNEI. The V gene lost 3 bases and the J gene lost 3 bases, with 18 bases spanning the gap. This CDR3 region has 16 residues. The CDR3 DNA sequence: TGTGCCAGCAGTGACAGGGGCGATTCACAACTCTACGAGCAGTACTTC. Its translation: CASSDRGDSQLYEQYF.

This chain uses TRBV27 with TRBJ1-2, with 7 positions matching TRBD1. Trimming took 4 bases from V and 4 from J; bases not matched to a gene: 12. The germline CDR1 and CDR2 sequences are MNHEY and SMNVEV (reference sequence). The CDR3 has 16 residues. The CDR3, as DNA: TGTGCCAGCAGTTCCCTCGACAGGGAGGATGCCTATGGCTACACCTTC. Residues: CASSSLDREDAYGYTF.

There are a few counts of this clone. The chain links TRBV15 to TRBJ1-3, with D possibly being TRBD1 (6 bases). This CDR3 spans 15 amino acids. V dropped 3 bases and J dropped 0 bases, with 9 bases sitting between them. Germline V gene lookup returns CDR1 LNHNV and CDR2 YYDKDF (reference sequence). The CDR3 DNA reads TGTGCCACCAGCAGGGACAGCCACTCTGGAAACACCATATATTTT. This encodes CATSRDSHSGNTIYF.

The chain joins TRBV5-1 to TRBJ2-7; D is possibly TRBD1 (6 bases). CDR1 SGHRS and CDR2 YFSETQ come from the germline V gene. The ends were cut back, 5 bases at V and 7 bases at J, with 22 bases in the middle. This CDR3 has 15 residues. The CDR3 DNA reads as TGCGCCAGCAGTCCTACTCGAACAGGGCCTGGGGAGCAGTACTTC. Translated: CASSPTRTGPGEQYF.

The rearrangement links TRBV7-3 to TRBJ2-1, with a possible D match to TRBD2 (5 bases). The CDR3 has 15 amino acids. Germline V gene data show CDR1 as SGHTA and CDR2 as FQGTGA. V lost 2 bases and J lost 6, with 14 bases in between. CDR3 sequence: CASSLVLAGSNEQFF. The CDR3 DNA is TGTGCCAGCAGCTTAGTTCTAGCCGGTAGCAATGAGCAGTTCTTC.

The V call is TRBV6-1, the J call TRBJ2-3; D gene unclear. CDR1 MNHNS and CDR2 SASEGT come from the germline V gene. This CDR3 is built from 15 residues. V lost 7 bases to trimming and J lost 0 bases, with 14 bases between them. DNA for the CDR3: TGTGCCAGCATCTCGGCCCCCACGAGCACAGATACGCAGTATTTT. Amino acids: CASISAPTSTDTQYF.

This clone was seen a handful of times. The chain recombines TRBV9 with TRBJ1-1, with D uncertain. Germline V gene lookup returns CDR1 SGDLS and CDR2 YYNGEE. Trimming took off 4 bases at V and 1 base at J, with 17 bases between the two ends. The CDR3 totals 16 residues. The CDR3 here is CASSSSPREENTEAFF. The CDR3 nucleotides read TGTGCCAGCAGCTCATCCCCGAGGGAGGAGAACACTGAAGCTTTCTTT.

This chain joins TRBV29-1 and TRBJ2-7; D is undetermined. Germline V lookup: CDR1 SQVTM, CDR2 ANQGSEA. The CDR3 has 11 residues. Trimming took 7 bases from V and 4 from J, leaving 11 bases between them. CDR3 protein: CSGTIAYEQYF. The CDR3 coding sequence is TGCAGCGGAACAATTGCATACGAGCAGTACTTC.